This T cell receptor beta chain is drawn from a study of vaccination and CD4 T cells after COVID-19. Treatment noted: 10-day PBMC culture with coronavirus spike peptide pools or control peptides (ViraFEST assay). Isolation of CD4+ T cells by negative selection took place after about 10 days of culture. The germline V gene encodes CDR1 SGHAT and CDR2 FQNNGV. The CDR3 runs to 15 residues. Losses at the gene ends were 1 base for V and 8 bases for J; bases not matched to a gene: 6. Cultured CD4+ T cells had their DNA profiled by the Oncomine TCR Beta short-read assay. TCRdb processed the PCR reads anew with MiXCR; each CDR3 protein has one entry. In the table there are 4,500 or so distinct CDR3 sequences, about a fifth of which are singletons. By sample share, this clonotype is medium-sized. The antigen remains unidentified.

The receptor was derived from a human donor who had recovered from COVID-19. This rearrangement joins TRBV11-2 to TRBJ2-1, with 9 bases that match TRBD2. The sample taken for sequencing was CD4+ T cells from blood, cultured in vitro. CDR3 sequence: CASSLGAGGRHEQFF. The CDR3 DNA reads TGTGCCAGCAGCTTAGGGGCGGGGGGGCGGCATGAGCAGTTCTTC.